There are a few counts of the clone carrying this T cell receptor (beta chain). The sample belongs to a study of T-cell reconstitution after alpha-beta-depleted transplantation in children. CDR3 size: 14 residues. V was pared by 5 bases and J by 4 bases, with 5 bases of the junction left unmatched. A library of TCRbeta sequences, prepared with unique molecular identifiers, was generated. TCRdb reprocessed the PCR reads via MiXCR and lists one record per CDR3 protein. This repertoire shows about 460,000 distinct CDR3 sequences, 12% found once; its top ten account for around 6.1%. This clonotype originated in a human donor who donated a stem cell graft to a child with combined immunodeficiency. The rearrangement uses TRBV12-3 or TRBV12-4 and TRBJ2-5, with TRBD1 matching over 9 bases. The source was PBMCs from the stem cell graft donor, collected from the stem cell graft. The CDR3 nucleotides read TGTGCCAGCAGTACAGGGGGCTTCGGAGAGACCCAGTACTTC. It is translated as CASSTGGFGETQYF.